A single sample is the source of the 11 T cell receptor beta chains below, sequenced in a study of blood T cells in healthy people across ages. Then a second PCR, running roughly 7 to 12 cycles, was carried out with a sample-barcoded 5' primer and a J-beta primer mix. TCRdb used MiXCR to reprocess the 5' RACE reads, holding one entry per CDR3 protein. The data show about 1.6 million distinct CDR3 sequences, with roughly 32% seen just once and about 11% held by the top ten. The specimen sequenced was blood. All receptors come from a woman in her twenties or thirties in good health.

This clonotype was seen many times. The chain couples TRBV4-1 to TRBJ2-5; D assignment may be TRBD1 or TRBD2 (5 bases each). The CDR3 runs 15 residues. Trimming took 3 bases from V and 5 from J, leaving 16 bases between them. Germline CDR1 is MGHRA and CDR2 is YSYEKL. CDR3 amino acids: CASSHQGVGDETQYF. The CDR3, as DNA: TGCGCCAGCAGCCACCAAGGGGTGGGGGACGAGACCCAGTACTTC.

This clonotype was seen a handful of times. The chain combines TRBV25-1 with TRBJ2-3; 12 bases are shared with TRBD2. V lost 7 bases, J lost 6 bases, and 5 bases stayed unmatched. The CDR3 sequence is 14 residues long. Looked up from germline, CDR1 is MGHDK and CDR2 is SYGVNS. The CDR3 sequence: CASTSGGAEDTQYF. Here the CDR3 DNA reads TGTGCCAGCACTAGCGGGGGGGCAGAGGATACGCAGTATTTT.

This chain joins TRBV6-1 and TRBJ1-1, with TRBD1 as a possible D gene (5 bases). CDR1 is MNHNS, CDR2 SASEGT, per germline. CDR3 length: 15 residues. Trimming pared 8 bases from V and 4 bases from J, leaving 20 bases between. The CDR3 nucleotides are TGTGCCAGCGGTCGGGGGGGGACCATGAGCACTGAAGCTTTCTTT. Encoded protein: CASGRGGTMSTEAFF.

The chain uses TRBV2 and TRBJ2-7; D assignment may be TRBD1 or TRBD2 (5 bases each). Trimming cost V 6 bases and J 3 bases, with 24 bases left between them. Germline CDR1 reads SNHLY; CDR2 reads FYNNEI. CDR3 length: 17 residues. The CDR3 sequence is CASRGVTPQSACYEQYF. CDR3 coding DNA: TGTGCCAGCAGGGGGGTGACGCCCCAGAGTGCTTGCTACGAGCAGTACTTC.

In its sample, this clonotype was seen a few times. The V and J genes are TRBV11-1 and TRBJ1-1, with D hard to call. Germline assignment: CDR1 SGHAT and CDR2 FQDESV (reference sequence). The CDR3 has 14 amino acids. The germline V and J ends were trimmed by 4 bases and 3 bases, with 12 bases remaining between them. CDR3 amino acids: CASSSPPWDTEAFF. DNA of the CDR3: TGTGCCAGCAGCTCGCCTCCCTGGGACACTGAAGCTTTCTTT.

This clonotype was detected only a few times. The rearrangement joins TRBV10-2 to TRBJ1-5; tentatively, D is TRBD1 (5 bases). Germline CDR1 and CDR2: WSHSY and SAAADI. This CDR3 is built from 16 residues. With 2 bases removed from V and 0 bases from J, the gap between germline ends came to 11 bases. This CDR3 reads CASSEVTGFSNQPQHF. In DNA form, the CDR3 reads TGCGCCAGCAGTGAGGTAACAGGATTTAGCAATCAGCCCCAGCATTTT.

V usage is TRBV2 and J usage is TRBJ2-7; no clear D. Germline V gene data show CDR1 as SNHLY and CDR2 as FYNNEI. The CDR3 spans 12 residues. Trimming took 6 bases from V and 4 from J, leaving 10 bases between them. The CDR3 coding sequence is TGTGCCAGCAGGAACCGACCTTACGAGCAGTACTTC. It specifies CASRNRPYEQYF. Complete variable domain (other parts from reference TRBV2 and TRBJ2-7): EPEVTQTPSHQVTQMGQEVILRCVPISNHLYFYWYRQILGQKVEFLVSFYNNEISEKSEIFDDQFSVERPDGSNFTLKIRSTKLEDSAMYFCASRNRPYEQYFGPGTRLTVT.

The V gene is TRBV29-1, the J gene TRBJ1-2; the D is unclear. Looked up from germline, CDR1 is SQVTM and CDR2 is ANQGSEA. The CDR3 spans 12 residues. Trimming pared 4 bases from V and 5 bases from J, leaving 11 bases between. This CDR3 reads CSVGEHGYGYTF. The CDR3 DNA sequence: TGCAGCGTTGGGGAACACGGATATGGCTACACCTTC.

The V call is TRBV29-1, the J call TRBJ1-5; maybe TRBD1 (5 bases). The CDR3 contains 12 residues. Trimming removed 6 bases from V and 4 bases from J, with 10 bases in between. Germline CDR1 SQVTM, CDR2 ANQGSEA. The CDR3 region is CSVGGGNQPQHF. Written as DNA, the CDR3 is TGCAGCGTCGGGGGGGGGAATCAGCCCCAGCATTTT.

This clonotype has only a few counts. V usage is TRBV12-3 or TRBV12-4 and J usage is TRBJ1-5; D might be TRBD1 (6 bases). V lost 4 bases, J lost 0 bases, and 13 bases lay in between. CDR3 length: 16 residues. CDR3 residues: CASSYFGQLSNQPQHF. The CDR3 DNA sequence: TGTGCCAGCAGTTATTTTGGACAGCTTAGCAATCAGCCCCAGCATTTT.

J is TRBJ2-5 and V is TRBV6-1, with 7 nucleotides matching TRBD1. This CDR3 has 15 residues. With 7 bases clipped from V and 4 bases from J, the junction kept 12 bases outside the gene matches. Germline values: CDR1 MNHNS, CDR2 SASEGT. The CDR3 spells CASILHPTGRETQYF. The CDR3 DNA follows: TGTGCCAGCATCCTACACCCGACAGGGCGAGAGACCCAGTACTTC.